A single TCR beta chain is shown here with its context. Its antigen is not identified. The CDR3 has 13 residues. V was pared by 4 bases and J by 4 bases, with 10 bases between. The germline CDR1 and CDR2 sequences are MRHNA and SNTAGT. These data originate in a study of T cells in Graves' hyperthyroidism and ophthalmopathy. Researchers barred patients who had uncontrolled infection, other autoimmune disease, pregnancy or lactation. RNA transcripts provided the source from which TCR beta CDR3 regions were amplified. During a first-round RT-PCR of the TCR CDR3, the HTBI primer set was used. TCRdb redid the calling of the multiplex PCR reads with MiXCR, one entry per CDR3 protein. The table lists about 600,000 distinct CDR3 sequences, roughly 15% of them singletons. General study results and limits: Blood also showed most of the thyroid clonotypes that were expanded above 0.001.

Sequenced input: blood. The source is a woman aged 50 to 65 with Graves' ophthalmopathy. V is TRBV6-4 and J is TRBJ2-5; no clear D. The CDR3 bases are TGTGCCAGCAGTGTTTGGTGGGGAGAGACCCAGTACTTC. Encoded protein: CASSVWWGETQYF.